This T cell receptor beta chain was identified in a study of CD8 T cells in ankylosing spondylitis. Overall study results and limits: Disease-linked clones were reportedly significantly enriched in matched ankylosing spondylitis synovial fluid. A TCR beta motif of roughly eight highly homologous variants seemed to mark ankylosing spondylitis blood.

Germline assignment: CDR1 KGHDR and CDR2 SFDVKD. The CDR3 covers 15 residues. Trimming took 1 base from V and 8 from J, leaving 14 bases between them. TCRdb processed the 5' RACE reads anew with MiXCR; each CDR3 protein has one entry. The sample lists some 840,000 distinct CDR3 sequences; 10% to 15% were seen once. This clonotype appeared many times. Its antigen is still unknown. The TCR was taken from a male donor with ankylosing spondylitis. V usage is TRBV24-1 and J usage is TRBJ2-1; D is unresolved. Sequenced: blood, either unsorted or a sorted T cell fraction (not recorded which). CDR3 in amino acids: CATSDLGRDRDEQFF. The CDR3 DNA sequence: TGTGCCACCAGTGATTTAGGCCGAGACCGAGATGAGCAGTTCTTC.